The sequence of this T cell receptor (beta chain) was determined in a study of beta chain features in type 1 diabetes. About the research overall: Cell yields, gender and age were comparable in patients and healthy donors. All samples together contributed about 100,000,000 sorted cells for examination. Regarding the study as a whole: Patients with Type 1 diabetes showed moderately but significantly shorter TCRB CDR3s in all four CD4+ subsets.

Of the isolated RNA, all was reverse transcribed, and so the sequenced material was expressed TCRB transcripts. Measured with immunoSEQ multiplex PCR; TCRdb has only the in-frame clones, and not every one. Among over 150,000 clones, 6.5% to 8.5% were seen once, and the ten largest hold under 0.55%. This clone has a handful of counts. Its specificity is not known. The CDR3 extends over 12 amino acids. V was clipped by 4 bases and J by 8 bases, with 12 bases between them. From germline, CDR1 is SGDLS and CDR2 YYNGEE. Central memory, naive, regulatory and stem cell-like memory CD4+ cells were sorted by CD45RO/CCR7/CD25/CD127/CD95/CD27.

The sequence derives from a man aged 18 to 30 with type 1 diabetes. The sequencing sample was made of central memory CD4+ T cells from blood. The rearrangement uses TRBV9 and TRBJ1-2, with D unclear. The DNA for the CDR3 is TGTGCCAGCAGCCCTGGAGTTTTCGGCTACACCTTC. Its translation is CASSPGVFGYTF.